The clone carrying this TCR beta chain was counted ten times or more. What it binds is not known. Libraries of bulk TCR were made by previously described methods (with listed TCR primers). One entry per CDR3 protein, called by TCRdb with MiXCR from the PCR reads. The sample consists of 460,000 or so distinct CDR3 sequences, over 20% of them appearing once. This record belongs to a study of molecular identifiers for immune sequencing clone quantification. Study-wide results and limits: Clones above 20 RNA copies held over 97% of effector molecules, under 1% in naive cells.

CD8+CD4-CCR7+CD45RA+ cells were sorted as naive CD8 T cells. This TCR came from a human donor in good health. Some libraries in this study had Jurkat cell RNA spiked in. The sequencing input was naive CD8+ T cells from blood, with Jurkat cell RNA spiked in. Regarding subset: FACS-sorted CD8+CD4-CCR7+CD45RA+ naive T cells.

DNA for the CDR3: TGCAGCGTTGGCCAGGGGAAAGTTTCTGGGGCCAACGTCCTGACTTTC. It yields the protein CSVGQGKVSGANVLTF. The rearrangement uses TRBV29-1 and TRBJ2-6, with D perhaps matching TRBD1 (6 bases). Trimming removed 4 bases at V and 1 base at J, with 14 bases between. Germline loops: CDR1 SQVTM, CDR2 ANQGSEA. The CDR3 is 16 amino acids.